This entry concerns a single TCR beta chain. Its antigen is as yet unknown. The sample is drawn from a study of shared clonotypes between healthy human individuals. Study outcomes and limitations: Estimated richness values were generally larger in naive subsets than in memory subsets. The expectation was that sequencing depth would affect clonotype sharing among donors.

As originally analysed: Filtering of immunoSEQ junctional sequences could not match full-length read filtering. TCRdb's copy holds only in-frame clones and misses some; the assay was immunoSEQ multiplex PCR. V and J calls and clone size are copied from that table; D and trimming were computed from the DNA. This table has 650,000 to 700,000 clones, 90% appearing once. The CDR3 length is 15 residues. Trimming removed 1 base from V and 4 bases from J, with 10 bases in between. Per germline, CDR1 LNHDA and CDR2 SQIVND (reference sequence). CD45RO+ cells were combined with CCR7-negative CD45RA+ TemRA cells to form CD8 memory.

V gene TRBV19 combines with J gene TRBJ2-2; D ambiguous. Sample: memory CD8+ T cells from PBMCs. The subset: CD45RO+ cells pooled with CCR7-negative TemRA cells. The source is a man in his late teens or twenties in good health. Some clones in this sample may be carry-over from other donors' samples. The CDR3 protein is CASSIAEWGTGELFF. The CDR3, as DNA: TGTGCCAGTAGTATAGCGGAGTGGGGCACCGGGGAGCTGTTTTTT.